This T cell receptor (beta chain) was captured in a study of cytomegalovirus exposure and HLA in healthy donors. Study results and limitations: Analysis performed later showed TCR beta chains linked to HLA being more clonally expanded than equally common others. Data from an earlier analysis indicated that most TCR beta V segments were productive either about 87% or about 30% of the time. Later genetic work tied a missense DCLRE1C variant to beta-chain V and J trimming.

The PCR ran on 60 Vbeta and 13 Jbeta primers. Produced via immunoSEQ multiplex PCR; TCRdb's table is partial and in-frame only. The sample contains some 140,000 clones, approximately 80% of which appear only once. This clone came up a few times. The antigen remains undetermined. This receptor was taken from a man aged 25-45 years in good health and CMV-seronegative. Sequencing input: PBMCs.

The CDR3 protein is CASSLDWDNSYEQYF. CDR3 in DNA: TGTGCCAGCAGCTTGGATTGGGACAACTCCTACGAGCAGTACTTC. The chain joins TRBV5-4 to TRBJ2-7; D is perhaps TRBD1 (6 bases). Trimming took 0 bases from V and 0 from J, leaving 10 bases between them. This CDR3 contains 15 residues. Germline V gene data show CDR1 as SGHNT and CDR2 as YYREEE (reference sequence).